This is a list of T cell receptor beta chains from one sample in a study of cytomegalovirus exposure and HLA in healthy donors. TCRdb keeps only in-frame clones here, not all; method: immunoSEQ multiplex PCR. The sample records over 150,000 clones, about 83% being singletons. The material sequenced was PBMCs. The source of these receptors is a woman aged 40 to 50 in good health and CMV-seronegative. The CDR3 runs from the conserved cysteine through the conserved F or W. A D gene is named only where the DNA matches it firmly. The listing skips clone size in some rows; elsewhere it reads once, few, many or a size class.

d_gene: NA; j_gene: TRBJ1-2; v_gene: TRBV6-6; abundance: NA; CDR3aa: CASRPTVRANYGYTF; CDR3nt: TGTGCCAGCAGGCCTACCGTCCGGGCTAACTATGGCTACACCTTC
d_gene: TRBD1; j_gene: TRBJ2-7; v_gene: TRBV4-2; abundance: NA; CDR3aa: CASSPGTELYEQYF; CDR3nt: TGTGCCAGCAGCCCGGGGACAGAACTTTACGAGCAGTACTTC
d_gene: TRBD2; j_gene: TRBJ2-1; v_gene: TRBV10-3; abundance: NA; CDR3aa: CAISEGLAGGDDNEQFF; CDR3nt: TGTGCCATCAGTGAGGGACTAGCGGGAGGCGATGACAATGAGCAGTTCTTC
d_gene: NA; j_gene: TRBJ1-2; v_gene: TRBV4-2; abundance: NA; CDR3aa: CASSQRGLSNYGYTF; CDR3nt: TGTGCCAGCAGCCAAAGAGGACTATCTAACTATGGCTACACCTTC
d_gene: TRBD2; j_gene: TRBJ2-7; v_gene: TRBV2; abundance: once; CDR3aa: CASSLGATGGFYEQYF; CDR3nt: TGTGCCAGCAGCCTCGGCGCAACCGGGGGGTTTTACGAGCAGTACTTC
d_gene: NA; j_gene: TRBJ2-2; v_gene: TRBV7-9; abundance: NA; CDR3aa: CASSLPFTGELFF; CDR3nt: TGTGCCAGCAGCCTACCATTCACCGGGGAGCTGTTTTTT
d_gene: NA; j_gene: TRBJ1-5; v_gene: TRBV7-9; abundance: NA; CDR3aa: CASSLATVNSNQPQHF; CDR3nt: TGTGCCAGCAGCTTAGCGACAGTAAATAGCAATCAGCCCCAGCATTTT
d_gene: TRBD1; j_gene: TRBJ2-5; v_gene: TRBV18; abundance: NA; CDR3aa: CASSPTGASRETQYF; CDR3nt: TGTGCCAGCTCACCTACAGGGGCCTCGAGGGAGACCCAGTACTTC
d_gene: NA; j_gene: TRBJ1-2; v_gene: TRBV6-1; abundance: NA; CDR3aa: CASSPNQRGYTF; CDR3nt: TGTGCCAGCAGTCCCAACCAGCGAGGCTACACCTTC
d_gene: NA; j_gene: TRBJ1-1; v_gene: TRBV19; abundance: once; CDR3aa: CATYRSRNTEAFF; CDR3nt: TGTGCCACTTACAGATCACGAAACACTGAAGCTTTCTTT
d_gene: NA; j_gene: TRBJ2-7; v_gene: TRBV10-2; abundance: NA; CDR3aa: CASSESRGPGGEQYF; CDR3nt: TGCGCCAGCAGTGAGAGCAGGGGTCCGGGGGGAGAGCAGTACTTC